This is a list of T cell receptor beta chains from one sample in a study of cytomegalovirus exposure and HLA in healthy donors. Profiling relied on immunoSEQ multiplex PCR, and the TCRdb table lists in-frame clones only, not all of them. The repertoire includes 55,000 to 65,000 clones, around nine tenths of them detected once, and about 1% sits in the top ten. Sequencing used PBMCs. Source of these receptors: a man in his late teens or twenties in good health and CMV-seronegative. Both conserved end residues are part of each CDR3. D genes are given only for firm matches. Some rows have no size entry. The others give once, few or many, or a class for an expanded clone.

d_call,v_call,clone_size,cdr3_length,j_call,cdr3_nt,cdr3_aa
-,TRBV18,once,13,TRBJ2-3,TGTGCCAGCTCGTCCACAAGCACAGATACGCAGTATTTT,CASSSTSTDTQYF
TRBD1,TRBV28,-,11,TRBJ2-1,TGTGCCAGCAGCAGGACAGGGCGGAAGTTCTTC,CASSRTGRKFF
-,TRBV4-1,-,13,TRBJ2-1,TGCGCCAGCAGCCAAGGGGCCAGGGCCGAGCAGTTCTTC,CASSQGARAEQFF
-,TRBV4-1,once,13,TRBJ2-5,TGCGCCAGCAGCCAAGTTAAGAGAGAGACCCAGTACTTC,CASSQVKRETQYF
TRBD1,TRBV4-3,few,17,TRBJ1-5,TGCGCCAGCAGCCACGGACTCAGGGGGGACAGACATCAGCCCCAGCATTTT,CASSHGLRGDRHQPQHF
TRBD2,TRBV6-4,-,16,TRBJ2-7,TGTGCCAGCAGTCTACCTAGCGGGATAAGCTCCTACGAGCAGTACTTC,CASSLPSGISSYEQYF
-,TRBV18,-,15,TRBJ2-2,TGTGCCAGCTCACCAAACAGGGCCCAACCCGGGGAGCTGTTTTTT,CASSPNRAQPGELFF
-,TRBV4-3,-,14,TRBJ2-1,TGCGCCAGCAGCCCAGGTTCGAAAGGGGGATATCTGTTCTTC,CASSPGSKGGYLFF
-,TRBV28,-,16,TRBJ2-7,TGTGCCAGCAGGACGTATGTAGCGGAAACCCCCTACGAGCAGTACTTC,CASRTYVAETPYEQYF
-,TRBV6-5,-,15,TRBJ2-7,TGTGCCAGCAGTTACTCGCGGGACAGCTCCTACGAGCAGTACTTC,CASSYSRDSSYEQYF
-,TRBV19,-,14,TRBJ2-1,TGTGCCAGTAGTATAACAAGCTCCTACAATGAGCAGTTCTTC,CASSITSSYNEQFF
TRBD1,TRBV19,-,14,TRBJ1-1,TGTGCCAGTAGGGTGACAGGGGGACGGACTGAAGCTTTCTTT,CASRVTGGRTEAFF
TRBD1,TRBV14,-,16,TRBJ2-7,TGTGCCAGCAGCCAAGATCTGGGCAGGGGGTTGGACGAGCAGTACTTC,CASSQDLGRGLDEQYF
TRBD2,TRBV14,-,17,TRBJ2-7,TGTGCCAGCAGCCAAGGTGTTGGTCTAGCGGGAGGACACGAGCAGTACTTC,CASSQGVGLAGGHEQYF
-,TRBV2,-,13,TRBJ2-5,TGTGCCAGCCTAAGGGGGACGGGGGAGACCCAGTACTTC,CASLRGTGETQYF
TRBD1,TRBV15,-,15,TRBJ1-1,TGTGCCACCAGCACCACATGGACAGGGAGCACTGAAGCTTTCTTT,CATSTTWTGSTEAFF
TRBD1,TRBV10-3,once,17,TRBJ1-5,TGTGCCATCAGTGAGTACACCGGGACAGGGGGCGTAGAGCCCCAGCATTTT,CAISEYTGTGGVEPQHF
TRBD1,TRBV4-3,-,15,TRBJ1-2,TGCGCCAGCAGCCAAGTGGGACAGGGGACCTATGGCTACACCTTC,CASSQVGQGTYGYTF
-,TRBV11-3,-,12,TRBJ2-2,TGTGCCAGCAGCTTGAGGAACCGGGAGCTGTTTTTT,CASSLRNRELFF
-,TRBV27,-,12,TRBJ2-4,TGTGCCAGCAGTTCAGGCTTAAACATTCAGTACTTC,CASSSGLNIQYF
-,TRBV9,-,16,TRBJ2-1,TGTGCCAGCAGCGTAGTGGGCGGGAACTCCTACAATGAGCAGTTCTTC,CASSVVGGNSYNEQFF
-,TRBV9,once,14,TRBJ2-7,TGTGCCAGCAGCGTAGACTCCGGAGCCTACGAGCAGTACTTC,CASSVDSGAYEQYF
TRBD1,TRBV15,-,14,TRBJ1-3,TGTGCCACCAGCTACAGGGGATATGGAAACACCATATATTTT,CATSYRGYGNTIYF
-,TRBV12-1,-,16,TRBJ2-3,TGTGCCAGCAGCGCGGGACTAGCGGGAGTCCCAGATACGCAGTATTTT,CASSAGLAGVPDTQYF
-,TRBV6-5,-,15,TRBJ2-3,TGTGCCAGCAGTTACTCTTCCGGGGTGGGAGATACGCAGTATTTT,CASSYSSGVGDTQYF
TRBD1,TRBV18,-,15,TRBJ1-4,TGTGCCAGTCAACTTCAGGGGGCGGCTAATGAAAAACTGTTTTTT,CASQLQGAANEKLFF
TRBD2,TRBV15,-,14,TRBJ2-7,TGTGCCACCAGCAGAGAGGGCGGGAGTGACGAGCAGTACTTC,CATSREGGSDEQYF
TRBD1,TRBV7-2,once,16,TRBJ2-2,TGTGCCAGCACTACTACCTCAGGGGGCGGGACCGGGGAGCTGTTTTTT,CASTTTSGGGTGELFF
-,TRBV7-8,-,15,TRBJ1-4,TGTGCCAGCAGTTCTTGGGCGTTGACTAATGAAAAACTGTTTTTT,CASSSWALTNEKLFF
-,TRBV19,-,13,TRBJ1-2,TGTGCCACCAGAGGCCCGTACCTCTATGGCTACACCTTC,CATRGPYLYGYTF
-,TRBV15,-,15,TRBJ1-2,TGTGCCACCAGCAGAGACTTTGAACAGGGTATAGGCTACACCTTC,CATSRDFEQGIGYTF
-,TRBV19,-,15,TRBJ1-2,TGTGCCAGTAGTATGTACACAGGAGATAACTATGGCTACACCTTC,CASSMYTGDNYGYTF
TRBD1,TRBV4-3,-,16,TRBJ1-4,TGCGCCAGCAGCCAAGATTTCTGGCAGGGGGGTGAAAAACTGTTTTTT,CASSQDFWQGGEKLFF
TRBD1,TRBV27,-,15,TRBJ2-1,TGTGCCAGCAGTTTAGTAGGGGGCGCAGGCAATGAGCAGTTCTTC,CASSLVGGAGNEQFF
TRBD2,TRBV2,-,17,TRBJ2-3,TGTGCCAGCAGTGATGCTAGCGGGAGGGCCCTTACAGATACGCAGTATTTT,CASSDASGRALTDTQYF
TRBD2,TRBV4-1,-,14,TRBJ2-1,TGCGCCAGCAGCCATCCTAGCGGCTACAATGAGCAGTTCTTC,CASSHPSGYNEQFF
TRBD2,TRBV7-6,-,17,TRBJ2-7,TGTGCCAGCAGCTTAGAGCGAGCGGGAGGGTGGTCCTACGAGCAGTACTTC,CASSLERAGGWSYEQYF
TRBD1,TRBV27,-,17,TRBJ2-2,TGTGCCAGCATTTCGACAGGGGTCGAGTGGTCACCCGGGGAGCTGTTTTTT,CASISTGVEWSPGELFF
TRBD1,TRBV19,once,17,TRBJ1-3,TGTGCCAGTAGTACGGGACAGCGTTTAAGCTCTGGAAACACCATATATTTT,CASSTGQRLSSGNTIYF
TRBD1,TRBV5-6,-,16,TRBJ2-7,TGTGCCAGCAGCTTGGTGGTCGGGGGACAGGGCTGGGAGCAGTACTTC,CASSLVVGGQGWEQYF
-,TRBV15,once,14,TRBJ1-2,TGTGCCACCAGCAGAGGAATAAGGGGGTATGGCTACACCTTC,CATSRGIRGYGYTF
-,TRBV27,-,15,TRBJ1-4,TGTGCCAGCAGTTCCACAGGGTTGTCCGATGAAAAACTGTTTTTT,CASSSTGLSDEKLFF
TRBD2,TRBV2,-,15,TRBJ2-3,TGTGCGAGCGGTTCGGGGGGGGACTCTACCGGTACGCAGTATTTT,CASGSGGDSTGTQYF
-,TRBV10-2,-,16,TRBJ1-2,TGCGCCAGCAGTGAAACAGGGCCCGGAACCTTCTATGGCTACACCTTC,CASSETGPGTFYGYTF
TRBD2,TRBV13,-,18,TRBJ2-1,TGTGCCAGCAGCCTTACCACAGCAGGGCTAGCGGGAGACAATGAGCAGTTCTTC,CASSLTTAGLAGDNEQFF
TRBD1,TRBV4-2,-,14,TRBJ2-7,TGTGCCAGCAGCCCGCGGACAGGGGGGGACGAGCAGTACTTC,CASSPRTGGDEQYF
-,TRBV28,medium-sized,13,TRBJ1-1,TGTGCCACTCTGAGGGGGATGAACACTGAAGCTTTCTTT,CATLRGMNTEAFF
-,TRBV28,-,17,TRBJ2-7,TGTGCCATCCAACCATCGTCCACTTCGGGGGGCACCTACGAGCAGTACTTC,CAIQPSSTSGGTYEQYF
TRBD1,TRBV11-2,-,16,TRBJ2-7,TGTGCCAGCAGCTGGGGGGGGACAGGGGCTAACTACGAGCAGTACTTC,CASSWGGTGANYEQYF
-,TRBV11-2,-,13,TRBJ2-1,TGTGCCAGCAGCGTGGAGGGTTACAATGAGCAGTTCTTC,CASSVEGYNEQFF
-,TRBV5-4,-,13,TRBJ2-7,TGTGCCAGCAGCTTGTCCGGGACTGGAGAGCAGTACTTC,CASSLSGTGEQYF
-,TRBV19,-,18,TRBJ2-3,TGTGCCAGTATTCCTAAGGGGCCGCGGGGAAGGTTGTCAGATACGCAGTATTTT,CASIPKGPRGRLSDTQYF
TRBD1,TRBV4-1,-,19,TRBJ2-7,TGCGCCAGCAGCCAAGGGGCCACAGGGGGCTTTTCTGGGTCCTACGAGCAGTACTTC,CASSQGATGGFSGSYEQYF
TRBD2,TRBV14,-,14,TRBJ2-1,TGTGCCAGCAGCCAAGCGGGAGGGCCAGGTGAGCAGTTCTTC,CASSQAGGPGEQFF
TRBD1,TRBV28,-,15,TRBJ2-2,TGTGCCAGCATCCACCGGGACAGGGTCACCGGGGAGCTGTTTTTT,CASIHRDRVTGELFF